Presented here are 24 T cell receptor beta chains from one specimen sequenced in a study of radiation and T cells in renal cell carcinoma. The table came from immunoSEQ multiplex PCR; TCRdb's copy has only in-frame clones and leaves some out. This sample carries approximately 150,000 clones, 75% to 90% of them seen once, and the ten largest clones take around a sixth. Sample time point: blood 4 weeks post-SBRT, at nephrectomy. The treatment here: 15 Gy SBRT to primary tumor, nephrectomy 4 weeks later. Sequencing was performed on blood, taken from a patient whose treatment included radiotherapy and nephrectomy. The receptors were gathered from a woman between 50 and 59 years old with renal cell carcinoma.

The CDR3 is CASSYRGDGSYEQYF. DNA of the CDR3: TGTGCCAGCAGTTACCGGGGTGACGGTTCCTACGAGCAGTACTTC. The chain carries TRBV6-5 and TRBJ2-7, with D tentatively TRBD2 (5 bases). V lost 2 bases to trimming and J lost 1 base, with 12 bases between them. Looked up from germline, CDR1 is MNHEY and CDR2 is SVGAGI. The CDR3 length is 15 residues.

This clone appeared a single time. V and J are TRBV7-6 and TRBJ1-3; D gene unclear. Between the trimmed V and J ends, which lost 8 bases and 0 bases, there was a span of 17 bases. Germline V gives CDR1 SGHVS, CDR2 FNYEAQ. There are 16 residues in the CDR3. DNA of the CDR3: TGTGCCAGCCACTCGAGGGCAAAAAGCTCTGGAAACACCATATATTTT. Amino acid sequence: CASHSRAKSSGNTIYF.

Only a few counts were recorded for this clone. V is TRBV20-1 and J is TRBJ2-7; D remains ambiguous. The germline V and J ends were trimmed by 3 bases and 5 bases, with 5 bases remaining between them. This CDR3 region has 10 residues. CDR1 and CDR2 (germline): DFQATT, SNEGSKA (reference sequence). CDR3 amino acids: CSASGDEQYF. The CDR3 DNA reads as TGCAGTGCTAGCGGTGACGAGCAGTACTTC.

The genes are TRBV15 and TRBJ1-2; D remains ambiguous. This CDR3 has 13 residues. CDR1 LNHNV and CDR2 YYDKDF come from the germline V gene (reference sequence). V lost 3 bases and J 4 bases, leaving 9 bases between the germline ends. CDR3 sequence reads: CATSRVGSYGYTF. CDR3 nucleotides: TGTGCCACCAGCAGGGTAGGATCCTATGGCTACACCTTC.

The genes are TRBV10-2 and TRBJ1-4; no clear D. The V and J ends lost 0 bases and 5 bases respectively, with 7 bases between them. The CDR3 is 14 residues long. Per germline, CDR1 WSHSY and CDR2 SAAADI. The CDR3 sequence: CASSESRANEKLFF. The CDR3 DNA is TGCGCCAGCAGTGAGTCCCGGGCCAATGAAAAACTGTTTTTT.

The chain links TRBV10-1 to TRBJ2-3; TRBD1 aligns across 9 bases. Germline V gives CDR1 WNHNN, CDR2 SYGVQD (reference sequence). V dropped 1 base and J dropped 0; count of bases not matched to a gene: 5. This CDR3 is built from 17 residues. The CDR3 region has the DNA TGCGCCAGCAGTGAGTTTGGGGGGACAGGGAGCACAGATACGCAGTATTTT. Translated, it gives CASSEFGGTGSTDTQYF.

CDR3 residues: CASSALGGLTSYEQYF. CDR3 coding DNA: TGTGCCAGCAGCGCCCTAGGAGGCTTAACCTCCTACGAGCAGTACTTC. This chain connects TRBV5-6 to TRBJ2-7; D may be TRBD2 (5 bases). The V gene lost 4 bases and the J gene lost 0 bases, with 17 bases spanning the gap. The germline V gene has CDR1 SGHDT and CDR2 YYEEEE. CDR3 length equals 16 residues.

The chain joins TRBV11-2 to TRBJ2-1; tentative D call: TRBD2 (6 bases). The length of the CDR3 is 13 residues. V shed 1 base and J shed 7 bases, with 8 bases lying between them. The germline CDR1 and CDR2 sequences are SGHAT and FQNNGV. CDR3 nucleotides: TGTGCCAGCAGCTTAGGGGCGGGGAATGAGCAGTTCTTC. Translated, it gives CASSLGAGNEQFF.

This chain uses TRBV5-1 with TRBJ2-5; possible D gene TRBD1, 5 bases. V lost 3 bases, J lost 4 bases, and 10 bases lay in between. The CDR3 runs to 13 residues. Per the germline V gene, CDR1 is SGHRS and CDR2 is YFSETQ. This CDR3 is CASSYQGVETQYF. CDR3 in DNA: TGCGCCAGCAGCTATCAGGGCGTAGAGACCCAGTACTTC.

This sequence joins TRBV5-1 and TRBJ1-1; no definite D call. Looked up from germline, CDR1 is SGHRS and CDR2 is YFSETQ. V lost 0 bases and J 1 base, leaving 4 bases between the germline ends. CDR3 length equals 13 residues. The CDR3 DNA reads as TGCGCCAGCAGCTTGGACCCGAACACTGAAGCTTTCTTT. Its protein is CASSLDPNTEAFF.

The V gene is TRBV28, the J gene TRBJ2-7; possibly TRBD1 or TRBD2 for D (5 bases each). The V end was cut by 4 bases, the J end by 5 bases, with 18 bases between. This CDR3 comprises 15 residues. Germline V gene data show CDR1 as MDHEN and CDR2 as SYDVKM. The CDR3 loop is CASSSSGAWGNEQYF. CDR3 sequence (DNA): TGTGCCAGCAGTTCCTCCGGGGCCTGGGGGAACGAGCAGTACTTC.

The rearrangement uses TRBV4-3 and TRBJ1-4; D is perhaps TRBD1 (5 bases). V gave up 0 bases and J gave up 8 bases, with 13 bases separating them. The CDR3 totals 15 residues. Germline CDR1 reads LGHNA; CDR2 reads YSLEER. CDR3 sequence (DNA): TGCGCCAGCAGCCAAGAAGGGACCTCGGGGGAAAAACTGTTTTTT. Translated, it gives CASSQEGTSGEKLFF.

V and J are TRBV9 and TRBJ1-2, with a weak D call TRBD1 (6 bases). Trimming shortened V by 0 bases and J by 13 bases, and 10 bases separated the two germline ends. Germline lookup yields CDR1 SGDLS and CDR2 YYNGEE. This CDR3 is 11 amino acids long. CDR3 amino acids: CASSVGTALTF. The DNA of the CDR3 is TGTGCCAGCAGCGTAGGGACAGCCCTCACCTTC.

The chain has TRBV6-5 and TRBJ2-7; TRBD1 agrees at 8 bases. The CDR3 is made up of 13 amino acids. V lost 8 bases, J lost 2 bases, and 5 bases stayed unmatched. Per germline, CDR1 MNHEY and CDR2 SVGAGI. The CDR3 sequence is CASSPGGPYEQYF. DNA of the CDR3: TGTGCCAGCTCCCCAGGGGGCCCCTACGAGCAGTACTTC.

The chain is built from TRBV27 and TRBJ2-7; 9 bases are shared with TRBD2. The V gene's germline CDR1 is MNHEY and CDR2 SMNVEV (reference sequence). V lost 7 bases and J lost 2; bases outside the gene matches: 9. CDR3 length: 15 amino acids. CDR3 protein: CASTSLAGNTYEQYF. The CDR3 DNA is TGTGCCAGCACGTCCCTAGCGGGGAACACCTACGAGCAGTACTTC.

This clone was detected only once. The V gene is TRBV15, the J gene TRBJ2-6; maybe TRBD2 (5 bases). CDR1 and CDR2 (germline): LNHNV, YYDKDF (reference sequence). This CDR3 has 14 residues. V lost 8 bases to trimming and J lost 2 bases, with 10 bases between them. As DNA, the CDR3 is TGTGCCACCGGAGACGGGGCTGGGGCCAACGTCCTGACTTTC. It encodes CATGDGAGANVLTF.

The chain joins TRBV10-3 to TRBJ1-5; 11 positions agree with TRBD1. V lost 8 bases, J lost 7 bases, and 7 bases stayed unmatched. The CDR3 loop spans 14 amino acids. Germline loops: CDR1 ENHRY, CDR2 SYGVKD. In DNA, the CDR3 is TGTGCCATCGGGGGACAGGGGGTTTCACAGCCCCAGCATTTT. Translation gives CAIGGQGVSQPQHF.

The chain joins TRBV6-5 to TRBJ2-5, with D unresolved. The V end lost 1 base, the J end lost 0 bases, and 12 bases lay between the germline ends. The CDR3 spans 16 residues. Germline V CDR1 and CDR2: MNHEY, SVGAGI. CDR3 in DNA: TGTGCCAGCAGTTACTATTCGCAGAGCTACCAAGAGACCCAGTACTTC. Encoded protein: CASSYYSQSYQETQYF.

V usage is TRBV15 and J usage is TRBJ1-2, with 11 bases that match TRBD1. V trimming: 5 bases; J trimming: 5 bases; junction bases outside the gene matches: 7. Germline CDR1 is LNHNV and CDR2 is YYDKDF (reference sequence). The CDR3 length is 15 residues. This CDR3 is CATSPGQGDVYGYTF. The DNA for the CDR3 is TGTGCCACCAGCCCGGGACAGGGGGACGTTTATGGCTACACCTTC.

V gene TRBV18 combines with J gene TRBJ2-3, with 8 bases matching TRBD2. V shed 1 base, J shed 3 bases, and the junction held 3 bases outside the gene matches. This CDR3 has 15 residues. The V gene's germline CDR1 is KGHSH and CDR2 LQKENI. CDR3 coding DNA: TGTGCCAGCTCACCACTAGCGGGATATACAGATACGCAGTATTTT. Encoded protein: CASSPLAGYTDTQYF.

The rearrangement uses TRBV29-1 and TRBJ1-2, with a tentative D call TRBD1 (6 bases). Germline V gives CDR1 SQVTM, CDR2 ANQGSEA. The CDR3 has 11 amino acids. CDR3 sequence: CTPGTGQGYTF. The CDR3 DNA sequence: TGCACCCCGGGAACAGGGCAAGGCTACACCTTC.

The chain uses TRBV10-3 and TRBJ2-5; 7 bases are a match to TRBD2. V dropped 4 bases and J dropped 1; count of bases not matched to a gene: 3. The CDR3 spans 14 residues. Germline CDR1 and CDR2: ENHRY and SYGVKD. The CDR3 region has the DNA TGTGCCATCAGTGTGGGGGGGACCCAAGAGACCCAGTACTTC. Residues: CAISVGGTQETQYF.

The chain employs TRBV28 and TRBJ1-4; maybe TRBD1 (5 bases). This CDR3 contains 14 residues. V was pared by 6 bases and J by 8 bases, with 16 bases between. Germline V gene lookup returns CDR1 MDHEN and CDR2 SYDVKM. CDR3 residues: CASSPPVRGEKLFF. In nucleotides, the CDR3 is TGTGCCAGCAGCCCTCCAGTGAGGGGCGAAAAACTGTTTTTT.

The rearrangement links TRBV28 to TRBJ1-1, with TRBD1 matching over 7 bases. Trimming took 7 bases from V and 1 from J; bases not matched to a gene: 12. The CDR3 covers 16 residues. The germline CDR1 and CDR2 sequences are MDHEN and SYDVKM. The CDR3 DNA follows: TGTGCCAGCATCCAACCGACAGGGATGGAGAACACTGAAGCTTTCTTT. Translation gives CASIQPTGMENTEAFF.